The present TCR beta chain was sequenced within a study of human T cells and chemical hapten exposure. One entry per CDR3 protein, called by TCRdb with MiXCR from the RACE reads. The data contain 80,000 to 100,000 distinct CDR3 sequences, 9.5% to 14% of them seen just once; the ten biggest clones take up around 3.8%. Time point given: patch test 3, about 24 weeks after DPC sensitization. Noted treatment: therapeutic diphenylcyclopropenone sensitization with weekly scalp DPC. This CDR3 comprises 16 residues. CDR1 and CDR2 (germline): SGHKS, YYEKEE (reference sequence). V lost 4 bases and J lost 6, with 19 bases in between. Of note for this clonotype: As yet, its antigen is unknown.

General study findings and limits: In the PT1 data, expanded TCR counts showed a positive correlation with patch test score.

The sample consisted of whole blood, taken in connection with sensitization to the hapten diphenylcyclopropenone (DPC). This clonotype was sampled from a woman in her forties or fifties with alopecia areata. Some clones in this sample may be carry-over from other donors' samples. V gene TRBV5-5 combines with J gene TRBJ2-2; tentatively, D is TRBD2 (6 bases). The CDR3 sequence: CASSVPRDSKAGELFF. The CDR3 nucleotides are TGTGCCAGCAGCGTACCCCGGGACTCGAAGGCCGGGGAGCTGTTTTTT.